Each of the 21 T cell receptor beta chains below was sequenced from the same sample in a study of T cells in tuberculosis. Assay used: immunoSEQ multiplex PCR; TCRdb lists only in-frame clones, some missing. Among about 30,000 clones listed, roughly 94% were seen once. Material: PBMCs. All receptors derive from a donor between 10 and 29 years old with latent tuberculosis or without tuberculosis infection.

V is TRBV19 and J is TRBJ1-5; no firm D call. The length of the CDR3 is 15 residues. Germline V gives CDR1 LNHDA, CDR2 SQIVND (reference sequence). Trimming removed 2 bases from V and 0 bases from J, with 8 bases in between. The CDR3 reads CASSIQSNSNQPQHF. The CDR3 DNA follows: TGTGCCAGTAGTATACAGTCGAATAGCAATCAGCCCCAGCATTTT.

V gene TRBV19 combines with J gene TRBJ2-2; 7 nucleotides match TRBD2. Looked up from germline, CDR1 is LNHDA and CDR2 is SQIVND (reference sequence). V lost 5 bases to trimming and J lost 5 bases; unmatched junction nucleotides: 5. This CDR3 is 14 amino acids long. The CDR3 coding sequence is TGTGCCAGTAGTGCGGGACTATTAACCGGGGAGCTGTTTTTT. Its translation: CASSAGLLTGELFF.

The chain is built from TRBV10-3 and TRBJ1-5, with TRBD1 as a possible D gene (6 bases). The V end was cut by 0 bases, the J end by 5 bases, with 11 bases between. The CDR3 has 15 amino acids. CDR1 ENHRY and CDR2 SYGVKD come from the germline V gene. The DNA of the CDR3 is TGTGCCATCAGTGAGTCGAGGGGGGGGGATCAGCCCCAGCATTTT. Protein: CAISESRGGDQPQHF.

The CDR3 DNA reads TGCGCCAGCAGACCAAGCGGGATGAGCACAGATACGCAGTATTTT. Encoded protein: CASRPSGMSTDTQYF. The chain links TRBV10-2 to TRBJ2-3, with 7 bases identical to TRBD2. Per germline, CDR1 WSHSY and CDR2 SAAADI. Trimming took 6 bases from V and 0 from J; bases not matched to a gene: 6. This CDR3 is 15 amino acids long.

V is TRBV7-2 and J is TRBJ2-6; D is undetermined. V was trimmed by 2 bases and J by 3 bases, leaving 8 bases between them. The germline V gene encodes CDR1 SGHTA and CDR2 FQGNSA. There are 15 residues in the CDR3. The CDR3 is CASSLLWSGANVLTF. The CDR3 nucleotides are TGTGCCAGCAGCTTATTGTGGAGTGGGGCCAACGTCCTGACTTTC.

The chain has TRBV5-5 and TRBJ2-7, with TRBD2 matching 9 bases. This CDR3 has 16 residues. Germline trimming cut 4 bases from V and 0 bases from J; bases unmatched to any gene: 8. CDR1 and CDR2 (germline): SGHKS, YYEKEE (reference sequence). In DNA, the CDR3 is TGTGCCAGCAGCCCCCCACTAGCGGGCCGCTCCTACGAGCAGTACTTC. Protein sequence: CASSPPLAGRSYEQYF.

The chain is built from TRBV6-5 and TRBJ2-2; D is possibly TRBD2 (6 bases). Germline CDR1 is MNHEY and CDR2 is SVGAGI. Between the trimmed V and J ends, which lost 5 bases and 4 bases, there was a span of 11 bases. CDR3 size: 14 residues. The CDR3 coding sequence is TGTGCCAGCAGTCCCCGGGACTTCACCGGGGAGCTGTTTTTT. This gives the protein CASSPRDFTGELFF.

This chain uses TRBV7-9 with TRBJ1-4; D is possibly TRBD1 (6 bases). V lost 3 bases and J lost 8, with 16 bases in between. Germline V lookup: CDR1 SEHNR, CDR2 FQNEAQ (reference sequence). This CDR3 contains 15 residues. The CDR3 protein is CASSFGTGLREKLFF. CDR3 bases: TGTGCCAGCAGCTTTGGTACAGGGCTTAGGGAAAAACTGTTTTTT. The complete variable domain, with remaining parts taken from reference TRBV7-9 and TRBJ1-4, reads DTGVSQNPRHKITKRGQNVTFRCDPISEHNRLYWYRQTLGQGPEFLTYFQNEAQLEKSRLLSDRFSAERPKGSFSTLEIQRTEQGDSAMYLCASSFGTGLREKLFFGSGTQLSVL.

V usage is TRBV30 and J usage is TRBJ1-5; 8 bases map to TRBD1. This CDR3 is 13 amino acids long. Looked up from germline, CDR1 is GTSNPN and CDR2 is SVGIG (reference sequence). J lost 7 bases, V lost 6 bases, and 8 bases had no gene match. This CDR3 reads CACSTGDGQPQHF. As DNA, the CDR3 is TGTGCCTGTTCGACAGGGGATGGACAGCCCCAGCATTTT.

The chain recombines TRBV7-6 with TRBJ2-1; 7 nucleotides align to TRBD2. The germline CDR1 and CDR2 sequences are SGHVS and FNYEAQ. Trimming at V came to 4 bases and at J to 8 bases, leaving 11 bases not matched to a gene. The CDR3 spans 15 residues. The CDR3 DNA reads TGTGCCAGCAGCTGGCGACTCTCTGGGGGGGATGAGCAGTTCTTC. Translation: CASSWRLSGGDEQFF.

J is TRBJ2-7 and V is TRBV11-3; TRBD2 matches at 7 bases. V trimming: 0 bases; J trimming: 3 bases; junction bases outside the gene matches: 11. Per the germline V gene, CDR1 is SGHNT and CDR2 is YENEEA. The CDR3 has 17 amino acids. CDR3 in DNA: TGTGCCAGCAGCTTAGATGGCGTTGGGCTAGCGGACTACGAGCAGTACTTC. Amino acids: CASSLDGVGLADYEQYF.

This clone was seen just once. The chain combines TRBV2 with TRBJ2-1; no reliable D call. The CDR3 length is 15 residues. Germline assignment: CDR1 SNHLY and CDR2 FYNNEI. Trimming stripped 4 bases from V and 4 bases from J, with 14 bases between. The CDR3 nucleotides read TGTGCCAGCAGTGTTTGGCCTCCCGAATACAATGAGCAGTTCTTC. Translated: CASSVWPPEYNEQFF.

This rearrangement joins TRBV7-9 to TRBJ2-7, with 7 bases fitting TRBD1. The CDR3 has 14 residues. Germline CDR1 SEHNR, CDR2 FQNEAQ (reference sequence). Trimming removed 7 bases from V and 1 base from J; junction bases left unmatched: 7. The CDR3 spells CASTPRDRSYEQYF. DNA for the CDR3: TGTGCCAGCACCCCGAGGGACAGATCCTACGAGCAGTACTTC.

This chain links TRBV27 with TRBJ1-2; D ambiguous. Germline lookup yields CDR1 MNHEY and CDR2 SMNVEV (reference sequence). Deletions cut 2 bases from V and 8 bases from J, with 12 bases between. The CDR3 totals 13 residues. This CDR3 reads CASSLTKARGYTF. DNA for the CDR3: TGTGCCAGCAGTTTAACTAAGGCAAGGGGCTACACCTTC.

The V call is TRBV11-3, the J call TRBJ2-1, with D tentatively TRBD2 (6 bases). Looked up from germline, CDR1 is SGHNT and CDR2 is YENEEA. This CDR3 has 13 residues. V was clipped by 5 bases and J by 5 bases, with 10 bases between them. The CDR3 loop reads CASSRRGDNEQFF. In DNA, the CDR3 is TGTGCCAGCAGCCGGCGGGGAGACAATGAGCAGTTCTTC.

This sequence joins TRBV7-9 and TRBJ2-2, with 8 positions matching TRBD2. V was pared by 4 bases and J by 2 bases, with 6 bases of the junction left unmatched. Germline V CDR1 and CDR2: SEHNR, FQNEAQ (reference sequence). The CDR3 spans 16 residues. Written as DNA, the CDR3 is TGTGCCAGCAGCTCCAGAGCGGGAGAAAACACCGGGGAGCTGTTTTTT. Its protein is CASSSRAGENTGELFF.

This chain links TRBV30 with TRBJ1-3, with unresolved D. The CDR3 is 14 residues long. The ends were cut back, 0 bases at V and 4 bases at J, with 10 bases in the middle. Germline CDR1 and CDR2: GTSNPN and SVGIG (reference sequence). The CDR3 spells CAWSVGGQGNTIYF. The CDR3, as DNA: TGTGCCTGGAGTGTTGGAGGGCAGGGAAACACCATATATTTT.

V gene TRBV7-2 combines with J gene TRBJ2-7; D is unresolved. V was shortened by 0 bases and J by 7 bases, with 10 bases between the two germline ends. In germline, CDR1 is SGHTA, CDR2 FQGNSA. The CDR3 is 13 residues long. The CDR3 sequence: CASSLAQVSEQYF. The CDR3 nucleotides are TGTGCCAGCAGCTTAGCGCAGGTCTCGGAGCAGTACTTC.

The chain is built from TRBV11-2 and TRBJ2-1; possible D gene TRBD1, 5 bases. Germline-derived CDR1 and CDR2 are SGHAT and FQNNGV. CDR3 length: 13 amino acids. The V end was cut by 5 bases, the J end by 6 bases, with 11 bases between. This chain's CDR3 is CASSPSRGNEQFF. In DNA, the CDR3 is TGTGCCAGCAGCCCCTCAAGGGGCAATGAGCAGTTCTTC.

This chain connects TRBV7-2 to TRBJ1-5; 8 nucleotides agree with TRBD1. V dropped 5 bases and J dropped 1; count of bases not matched to a gene: 4. The CDR3 loop spans 15 amino acids. The V gene's germline CDR1 is SGHTA and CDR2 FQGNSA. The DNA for the CDR3 is TGTGCCAGCAGCCTACAGGGGGTAAGCAATCAGCCCCAGCATTTT. Its translation is CASSLQGVSNQPQHF.

This clone occurred once. V is TRBV27 and J is TRBJ1-5; the D is unclear. Germline V CDR1 and CDR2: MNHEY, SMNVEV (reference sequence). V was trimmed by 2 bases and J by 0 bases, leaving 14 bases between them. The CDR3 loop spans 17 amino acids. As DNA, the CDR3 is TGTGCCAGCAGTTTAGTGTTTGGCGGTTATAGCAATCAGCCCCAGCATTTT. This gives the protein CASSLVFGGYSNQPQHF.